Detailed here is one TCR beta chain. Study processing details: The assay estimated nucleated cells by amplifying reference gene primers. The method was immunoSEQ multiplex PCR; TCRdb's version includes in-frame clones alone and lacks a portion of them. From that table come the V and J calls and clone size; the DNA was used to work out D and trimming. Here the sample spans roughly 280,000 clones, 86% being singletons. This specimen belongs to a study of blood T cell repertoires in COVID-19. The receptor was derived from a young man with active or convalescent COVID-19. Sequencing was carried out using peripheral blood.

CDR3 residues: CASSLGALRGGETQYF. CDR3 nucleotides: TGTGCCAGCAGCTTAGGGGCCCTAAGAGGAGGGGAGACCCAGTACTTC. The rearrangement uses TRBV7-9 and TRBJ2-5, with D maybe TRBD2 (6 bases). The CDR3 loop spans 16 amino acids. CDR1 and CDR2 from the germline V gene are SEHNR and FQNEAQ (reference sequence). The V end was cut by 1 base, the J end by 5 bases, with 17 bases between.